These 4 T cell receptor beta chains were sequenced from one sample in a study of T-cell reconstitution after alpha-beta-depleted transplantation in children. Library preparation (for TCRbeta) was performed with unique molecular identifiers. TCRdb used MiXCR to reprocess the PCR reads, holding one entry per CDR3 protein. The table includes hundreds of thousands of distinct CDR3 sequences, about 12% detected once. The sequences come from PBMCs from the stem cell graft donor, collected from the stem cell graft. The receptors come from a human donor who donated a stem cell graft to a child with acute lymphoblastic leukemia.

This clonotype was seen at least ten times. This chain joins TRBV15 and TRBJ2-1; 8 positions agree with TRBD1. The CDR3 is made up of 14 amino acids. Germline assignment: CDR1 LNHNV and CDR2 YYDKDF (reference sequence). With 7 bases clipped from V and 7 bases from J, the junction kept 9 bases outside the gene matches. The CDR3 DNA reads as TGTGCCACCATGGCTCAGGGGGCGCGTAATGAGCAGTTCTTC. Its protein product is CATMAQGARNEQFF. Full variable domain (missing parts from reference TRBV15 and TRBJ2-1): DAMVIQNPRYQVTQFGKPVTLSCSQTLNHNVMYWYQQKSSQAPKLLFHYYDKDFNNEADTPDNFQSRRPNTSFCFLDIRSPGLGDTAMYLCATMAQGARNEQFFGPGTRLTVL.

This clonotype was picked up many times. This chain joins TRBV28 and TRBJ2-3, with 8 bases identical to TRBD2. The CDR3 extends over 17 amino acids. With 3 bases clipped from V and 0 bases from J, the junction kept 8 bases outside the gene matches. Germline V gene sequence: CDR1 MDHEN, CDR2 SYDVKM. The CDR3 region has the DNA TGTGCCAGCAGTTTCGGCGGGGGGCATGGGAGCACAGATACGCAGTATTTT. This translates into CASSFGGGHGSTDTQYF. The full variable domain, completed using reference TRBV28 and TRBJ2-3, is DVKVTQSSRYLVKRTGEKVFLECVQDMDHENMFWYRQDPGLGLRLIYFSYDVKMKEKGDIPEGYSVSREKKERFSLILESASTNQTSMYLCASSFGGGHGSTDTQYFGPGTRLTVL.

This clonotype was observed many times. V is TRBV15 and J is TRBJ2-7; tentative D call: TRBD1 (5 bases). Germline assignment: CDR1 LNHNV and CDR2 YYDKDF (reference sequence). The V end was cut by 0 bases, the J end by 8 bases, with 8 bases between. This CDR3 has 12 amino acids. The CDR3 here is CATSREKGKQYF. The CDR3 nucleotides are TGTGCCACCAGCAGAGAGAAGGGGAAGCAGTACTTC.

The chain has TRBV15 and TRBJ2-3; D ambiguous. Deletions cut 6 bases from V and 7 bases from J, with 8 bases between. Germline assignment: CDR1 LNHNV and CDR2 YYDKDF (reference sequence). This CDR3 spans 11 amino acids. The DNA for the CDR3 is TGTGCCACCAGTCGAAGGAATACGCAGTATTTT. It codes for CATSRRNTQYF.